A selection of T cell receptor beta chains follows, all from one sample in a study of a mutant IDH1 vaccine in newly diagnosed glioma. Their antigens remain unidentified. Profiled with immunoSEQ multiplex PCR; TCRdb holds only in-frame clones, not every one. The table has under 45,000 clones, about 80% seen once. Here the sequenced sample was PBMCs, taken from a glioma patient whose treatment included an IDH1 peptide vaccine. The receptors stem from a middle-aged man with glioma. Each CDR3 is given with its conserved first and last residue. A D gene is named only where the DNA matches it firmly. The size entry is marked missing in some rows and otherwise reads once, few, many or a size class.

cdr3_length d_call j_call v_call clone_size cdr3_nt cdr3_aa
15 TRBD1 TRBJ1-5 TRBV9 - TGTGCCAGCAGCGTCACAGGGGGACCCAATCAGCCCCAGCATTTT CASSVTGGPNQPQHF
15 TRBD1 TRBJ1-5 TRBV7-8 once TGTGCCAGCAGCTTGGGGACAGGGGGAAATCAGCCCCAGCATTTT CASSLGTGGNQPQHF
15 TRBD1 TRBJ1-1 TRBV5-1 few TGCGCCAGCAGCTTGGGCCAGGGGGGGAACACTGAAGCTTTCTTT CASSLGQGGNTEAFF
14 TRBD2 TRBJ2-3 TRBV7-9 - TGTGCCAGCAGCTTTAGCGGGGGGGCAGATACGCAGTATTTT CASSFSGGADTQYF
12 - TRBJ1-1 TRBV14 - TGTGCCAGCAGCCAAGGATGGACTGAAGCTTTCTTT CASSQGWTEAFF
14 - TRBJ2-3 TRBV5-6 - TGTGCCAGCAGCTTAGGCGAGCCAGGCTCAAAGTCGTATTTT CASSLGEPGSKSYF
14 - TRBJ2-7 TRBV9 - TGTGCCAGCAGCGTAGAAGGGGGACGTGACGAGCAGTACTTC CASSVEGGRDEQYF
17 - TRBJ2-6 TRBV7-2 - TGTGCCAGCAGCTTAGGGCACAGGAGCTCTGGGGCCAACGTCCTGACTTTC CASSLGHRSSGANVLTF
11 - TRBJ2-1 TRBV7-9 - TGTGCCAGCAGCTCCTCCAATGAGCAGTTCTTC CASSSSNEQFF
13 - TRBJ2-7 TRBV1 - TGCACCAGCACCCAGGCAGGGAGCCACGAGCAGTACTTC CTSTQAGSHEQYF
14 - TRBJ2-5 TRBV19 - TGTGCCAGTAGTATATCCGGCAGGGAAGGGACCCAGTACTTC CASSISGREGTQYF
13 - TRBJ2-3 TRBV2 few TGTGCCAGCAGTGAAAGCGGCACAGATACGCAGTATTTT CASSESGTDTQYF
18 - TRBJ2-2 TRBV5-1 - TGCGCCAGCAGCTTGACTCTACAGGGCCTCGCGAACACCGGGGAGCTGTTTTTT CASSLTLQGLANTGELFF
14 - TRBJ1-1 TRBV9 - TGTGCCAGCAGCGTAGATCCCACTAGGACTGAAGCTTTCTTT CASSVDPTRTEAFF
15 - TRBJ2-3 TRBV6-6 - TGTGCCAGCAGTTATTTGGGCGGGGCGACAGATACGCAGTATTTT CASSYLGGATDTQYF
14 - TRBJ1-2 TRBV5-4 - TGTGCCAGCAGCTTGGCAGAAGCTAACTATGGCTACACCTTC CASSLAEANYGYTF
16 - TRBJ1-2 TRBV6-4 - TGTGCCAGCAGCCCCACCTCCCGGGGGTATCCCTATGGCTACACCTTC CASSPTSRGYPYGYTF
14 TRBD1 TRBJ2-2 TRBV5-4 - TGTGCCAGCAGTCGCACAGGGGAAACCGGGGAGCTGTTTTTT CASSRTGETGELFF
15 - TRBJ2-6 TRBV7-9 - TGTGCCAGCAGCTTAGCGCACGGGGGGGCCAACGTCCTGACTTTC CASSLAHGGANVLTF
15 TRBD1 TRBJ2-7 TRBV11-3 - TGTGCCAGCAGCTTAGGTGCAGGGACAGCCTACGAGCAGTACTTC CASSLGAGTAYEQYF
12 - TRBJ2-1 TRBV6-6 - TGTGCCAGCAGTTATGGCGAAAATGAGCAGTTCTTC CASSYGENEQFF
15 - TRBJ1-5 TRBV19 - TGTGCCAGTACCCCGGACGGGTTCGGCAATCAGCCCCAGCATTTT CASTPDGFGNQPQHF
15 - TRBJ1-1 TRBV4-1 - TGCGCCAGCAGCCAAGATCCTACATGGAACACTGAAGCTTTCTTT CASSQDPTWNTEAFF
14 TRBD2 TRBJ2-1 TRBV6-5 few TGTGCCAGCAGTTTTAGCGGGGGGATAAATGAGCAGTTCTTC CASSFSGGINEQFF
13 TRBD1 TRBJ1-4 TRBV7-9 few TGTGCCAGCAGCTCCGGACAGGGACGGAGACTGTTTTTT CASSSGQGRRLFF
13 TRBD1 TRBJ1-2 TRBV7-2 - TGTGCCAGCAGCCGGGACAGCCCCTATGGCTACACCTTC CASSRDSPYGYTF
12 - TRBJ1-1 TRBV19 - TGTGCCAGTACTTCACCCACAGGAGCCGGTTTCTTT CASTSPTGAGFF
13 - TRBJ1-6 TRBV19 once TGTGCCAGTAGTATGGACAGCCCAGAACCCCTCCACTTT CASSMDSPEPLHF
11 - TRBJ2-7 TRBV20-1 few TGCAGTGCCGGGACGGTGTACGAGCAGTACTTC CSAGTVYEQYF
16 - TRBJ2-1 TRBV4-2 - TGTGCCAGCAGCCAACAGCCAGGGCAGAGTGATAATGAGCAGTTCTTC CASSQQPGQSDNEQFF
13 - TRBJ1-6 TRBV27 - TGTGCCAGCAGTCGGGGCGCGAATTCACCCCTCCACTTT CASSRGANSPLHF
14 - TRBJ1-1 TRBV14 once TGTGCCAGCAGCCAAGGTCTCAGGAACACTGAAGCTTTCTTT CASSQGLRNTEAFF
15 TRBD2 TRBJ2-1 TRBV2 - TGTGCCAGCAGGTACGGGACTAGCGGGGCGAATGAGCAGTTCTTC CASRYGTSGANEQFF
14 - TRBJ2-5 TRBV7-3 few TGTGCCAGCAGCTCCTTAGGGCTCGAGGAGACCCAGTACTTC CASSSLGLEETQYF
13 - TRBJ1-5 TRBV6-6 - TGTGCCAGCAGTTACGGAGCCAATCAGCCCCAGCATTTT CASSYGANQPQHF
13 TRBD1 TRBJ2-5 TRBV30 - TGTGCCTGGAGGGACAGGGGCTGGGAGACCCAGTACTTC CAWRDRGWETQYF
14 - TRBJ2-1 TRBV5-6 - TGTGCCAGCAGCGCGCAGGGGCCGTATCGCCAGCAGTTCTTC CASSAQGPYRQQFF
13 - TRBJ1-1 TRBV18 few TGTGCCAGCTCGTCGACAGTGAACACTGAAGCTTTCTTT CASSSTVNTEAFF
14 - TRBJ1-4 TRBV19 - TGTGCCAGTAGTATCGGTATCCTTACTGAAAAACTGTTTTTT CASSIGILTEKLFF
15 TRBD1 TRBJ2-2 TRBV5-4 - TGTGCCAGCGCACCGACAGGGGGAGACACCGGGGAGCTGTTTTTT CASAPTGGDTGELFF
14 TRBD1 TRBJ1-2 TRBV30 - TGTGCCTGGACCCCCGGACAGGGGCACTATGGCTACACCTTC CAWTPGQGHYGYTF
15 TRBD1 TRBJ2-7 TRBV19 medium-sized TGTGCCAGTAGTATATCGACAGGGAGCTCCTACGAGCAGTACTTC CASSISTGSSYEQYF
15 - TRBJ1-2 TRBV2 - TGTGCCAGCACTCCCGGGGCGGGACATCAGTATGGCTACACCTTC CASTPGAGHQYGYTF
17 - TRBJ2-1 TRBV4-3 - TGCGCCAGCAGCCAATTACTTTCGGGGAGCTCCTACAATGAGCAGTTCTTC CASSQLLSGSSYNEQFF
12 - TRBJ2-2 TRBV19 - TGTGCCAGTAGATGGGGGGCCGGGGAGCTGTTTTTT CASRWGAGELFF
12 TRBD1 TRBJ1-1 TRBV29-1 - TGCAGCGTTCGAACAGGGGGCTCTGAAGCTTTCTTT CSVRTGGSEAFF
15 TRBD1 TRBJ2-1 TRBV7-9 - TGTGCCAGCAGCTTAGCCGGGACAGGGATCAATGAGCAGTTCTTC CASSLAGTGINEQFF
12 - TRBJ2-7 TRBV29-1 once TGCAGCGTTGAGGCGGATACCTACGAGCAGTACTTC CSVEADTYEQYF
15 TRBD1 TRBJ1-2 TRBV5-1 - TGCGCCAGCAGCCCGGGGGACAGAGCTAACTATGGCTACACCTTC CASSPGDRANYGYTF
14 - TRBJ1-2 TRBV2 - TGTGCCAGCACCCCCTCTCGGACGGCATTTGGCTACACCTTC CASTPSRTAFGYTF
17 TRBD1 TRBJ1-4 TRBV4-2 - TGTGCCAGCAGCCAAGATTGGCAGGGGGGACAGAATGAAAAACTGTTTTTT CASSQDWQGGQNEKLFF
15 TRBD1 TRBJ2-7 TRBV27 - TGTGCCAGCAGCCACGGGACAGGAGAGCCGAGGGAGCAGTACTTC CASSHGTGEPREQYF
14 TRBD2 TRBJ2-3 TRBV10-3 - TGTGCCATCACTCCGGGGGGGGCGGCAGATACGCAGTATTTT CAITPGGAADTQYF
13 - TRBJ1-3 TRBV4-1 - TGCGCCAGCAGCCTGGGGCCAGGAAACACCATATATTTT CASSLGPGNTIYF
14 - TRBJ2-3 TRBV5-4 - TGTGCCAGCAGTTCTCAGGGAGCAGCAGATACGCAGTATTTT CASSSQGAADTQYF
15 - TRBJ2-3 TRBV13 - TGTGCCAGCAGCTTAGGTGCTCTACGCACAGATACGCAGTATTTT CASSLGALRTDTQYF
14 - TRBJ1-1 TRBV4-1 - TGCGCCAGCAGTCCGACAGTGATGAACACTGAAGCTTTCTTT CASSPTVMNTEAFF
14 - TRBJ1-4 TRBV2 - TGTGCCAGCAGTAAACGACCTGGTGATGAAAAACTGTTTTTT CASSKRPGDEKLFF
12 - TRBJ1-5 TRBV19 few TGTGCCAGTAGTGGGTTAGGTCAGCCCCAGCATTTT CASSGLGQPQHF
11 TRBD1 TRBJ1-6 TRBV2 once TGTGCCAGCAGAAGGGGACAGCTCCTCCACTTT CASRRGQLLHF